The T cell receptor beta chain under discussion was sequenced for a study of T cells in Graves' hyperthyroidism and ophthalmopathy. RNA transcripts yielded amplified TCR beta CDR3 regions. First-round RT-PCR of the TCR CDR3 relied on the HTBI primer set. TCRdb re-derived calls from the multiplex PCR reads in MiXCR, one entry per CDR3 protein. Here the sample spans 690,000 or so distinct CDR3 sequences, around 20% being singletons. This CDR3 comprises 18 residues. Germline V CDR1 and CDR2: SEHNR, FQNEAQ (reference sequence). The ends lost 5 bases at V and 4 bases at J; junction bases unmatched: 14. When hyperthyroidism was first diagnosed, the blood sample was taken, preceding any ophthalmopathy symptoms.

The sequence was collected from a woman aged 45-65 years with Graves' hyperthyroidism that later progressed to Graves' ophthalmopathy. Sequences were obtained from blood. J is TRBJ1-5 and V is TRBV7-9, with TRBD1 matching over 10 bases. This CDR3 reads CASSHGWSGQGVNQPQHF. The DNA for the CDR3 is TGTGCCAGCAGCCATGGGTGGAGCGGACAGGGGGTTAATCAGCCCCAGCATTTT.